Listed below are T cell receptor beta chains from one sample, sequenced in a study of blood T cell repertoires in COVID-19. The assay was immunoSEQ multiplex PCR, and TCRdb's table has in-frame clones only and misses some. Of over 400,000 clones detected, approximately 88% appear once; the ten largest clones hold less than 9.5%. The sequenced sample was peripheral blood. The receptors derive from a woman in her 50s with COVID-19, enrolled during active disease. Both conserved end residues are part of each CDR3. The D gene is left open where the match is weak.

J gene | D gene | V gene | CDR3 protein
TRBJ1-2 | - | TRBV5-1 | CASSLDLGAPGYTF
TRBJ1-1 | - | TRBV7-9 | CASKTPPVRGGGTEAFF
TRBJ1-1 | - | TRBV6-2/TRBV6-3 | CASSYAGGAEAFF
TRBJ2-1 | TRBD2 | TRBV5-1 | CASSPSGGTSYNEQFF
TRBJ2-1 | TRBD2 | TRBV6-5 | CASSRGGALGGEQFF
TRBJ1-1 | - | TRBV29-1 | CSVEIVGAEAFF
TRBJ2-1 | - | TRBV18 | CASSPGGNEQFF
TRBJ1-5 | - | TRBV18 | CASSRSDNQPQHF
TRBJ2-1 | TRBD2 | TRBV6-5 | CASSPMAGGPNEQFF
TRBJ1-1 | - | TRBV3-1/TRBV3-2 | CASSHQRGTEAFF
TRBJ2-3 | TRBD1 | TRBV6-1 | CASSEPGTGLDTQYF
TRBJ1-6 | - | TRBV7-8 | CASSLNGGDSPLHF
TRBJ2-5 | - | TRBV7-7 | CASSAGNGGETQYF
TRBJ2-7 | TRBD1 | TRBV20-1 | CSASPGTGSEEQYF
TRBJ1-2 | - | TRBV28 | CASSYFSGVDGYTF
TRBJ1-1 | - | TRBV4-1 | CASSQDPGVKVKVEAFF
TRBJ2-3 | - | TRBV19 | CASSMEKGMPTQYF
TRBJ2-5 | TRBD2 | TRBV27 | CASSQSRGEETQYF
TRBJ1-1 | - | TRBV27 | CASRTSAGRAFF
TRBJ1-1 | TRBD1 | TRBV18 | CASSPTGDGMNTEAFF
TRBJ1-1 | - | TRBV19 | CASGAREAFF
TRBJ1-5 | - | TRBV24-1 | CATSGTKGRNQPQHF
TRBJ1-1 | - | TRBV29-1 | CSAGGVDTEAFF
TRBJ1-1 | TRBD1 | TRBV10-3 | CAISEGGRGRDTEAFF
TRBJ2-2 | TRBD1 | TRBV7-7 | CASSPGQGNTGELFF
TRBJ1-2 | - | TRBV11-2 | CASSLDPISQGGTF
TRBJ2-7 | - | TRBV11-2 | CASSRGSGVGAGQYF
TRBJ2-7 | TRBD1 | TRBV30 | CAWSLDRSSYEQYF
TRBJ2-7 | - | TRBV14 | CASSQQGLGYEQYF
TRBJ2-1 | TRBD1 | TRBV5-1 | CASSSDRGDPNEQFF
TRBJ1-4 | TRBD1 | TRBV9 | CASTQGTGDEKLFF
TRBJ2-7 | TRBD1 | TRBV9 | CASSAGTGVYEQYF
TRBJ2-1 | TRBD1 | TRBV28 | CASSSQGADGEQFF
TRBJ1-2 | - | TRBV5-8 | CASSLSETVLQGYTF
TRBJ1-6 | TRBD1 | TRBV9 | CASSAGQANSPLHF
TRBJ2-5 | - | TRBV29-1 | CSVGLPEETQYF
TRBJ1-1 | TRBD1 | TRBV13 | CASRLDRGSSEAFF
TRBJ1-2 | - | TRBV6-2/TRBV6-3 | CASSARTGYGYTF
TRBJ2-7 | TRBD1 | TRBV19 | CASSRQGAYEQYF
TRBJ1-1 | - | TRBV5-1 | CASSLVKAGVNTEAFF
TRBJ1-1 | - | TRBV3-1/TRBV3-2 | CASSRDQMNTEAFF
TRBJ1-5 | - | TRBV28 | CATLSWNQPQHF
TRBJ1-2 | - | TRBV29-1 | CSVGRGRGYGYTF
TRBJ2-7 | - | TRBV7-8 | CASSSDSEMQYF
TRBJ1-1 | TRBD1 | TRBV27 | CASSYYLGGQPTEAFF
TRBJ2-7 | - | TRBV7-2 | CASSLLPGTLGHEQYF
TRBJ2-3 | - | TRBV14 | CASRGQQAVDTQYF
TRBJ1-2 | TRBD1 | TRBV5-1 | CASSSLGGGLYGYTF
TRBJ2-7 | - | TRBV21-1 | CASSKATRAGTYSYEQYF
TRBJ2-5 | TRBD2 | TRBV11-3 | CASSLGTKVGETQYF
TRBJ1-6 | - | TRBV21-1 | CASLPAGQSTSSYNSPLHF
TRBJ2-7 | - | TRBV10-3 | CASQGRQGGYEQYF
TRBJ2-1 | - | TRBV10-3 | CAISEGLQVEQFF
TRBJ2-2 | - | TRBV27 | CASSPWGQTNTGELFF
TRBJ1-1 | - | TRBV30 | CAWSVSGIPEAFF
TRBJ2-2 | - | TRBV7-3 | CASSFQGGTGELFF
TRBJ1-1 | TRBD1 | TRBV5-6 | CASSQGVFTEAFF